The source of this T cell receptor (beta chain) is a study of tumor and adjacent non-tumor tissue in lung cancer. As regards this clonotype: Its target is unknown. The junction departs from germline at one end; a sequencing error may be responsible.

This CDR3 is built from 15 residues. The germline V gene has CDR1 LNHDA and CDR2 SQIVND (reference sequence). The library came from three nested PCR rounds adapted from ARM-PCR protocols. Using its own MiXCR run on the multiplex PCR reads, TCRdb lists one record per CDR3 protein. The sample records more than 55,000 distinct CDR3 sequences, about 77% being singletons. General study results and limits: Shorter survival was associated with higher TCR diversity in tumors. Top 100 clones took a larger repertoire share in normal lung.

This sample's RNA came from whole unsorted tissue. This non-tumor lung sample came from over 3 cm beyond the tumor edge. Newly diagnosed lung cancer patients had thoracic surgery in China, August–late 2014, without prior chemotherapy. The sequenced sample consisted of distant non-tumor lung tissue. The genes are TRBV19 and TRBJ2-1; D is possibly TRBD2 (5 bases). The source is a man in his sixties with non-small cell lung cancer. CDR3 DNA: TGTGCCGGTACAAGCAGCGGCAGCTCCTACAGTGAGCAGTTCTTC. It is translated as CAGTSSGSSYSEQFF.